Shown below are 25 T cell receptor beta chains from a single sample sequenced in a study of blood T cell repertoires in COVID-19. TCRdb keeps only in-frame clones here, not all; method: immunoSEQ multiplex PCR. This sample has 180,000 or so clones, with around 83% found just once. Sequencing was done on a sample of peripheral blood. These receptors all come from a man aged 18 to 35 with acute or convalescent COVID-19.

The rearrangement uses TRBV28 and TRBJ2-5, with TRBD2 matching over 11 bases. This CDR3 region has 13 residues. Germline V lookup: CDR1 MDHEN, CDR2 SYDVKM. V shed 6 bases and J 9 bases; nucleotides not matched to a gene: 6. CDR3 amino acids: CASRPLAGGAQYF. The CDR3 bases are TGTGCCAGCAGGCCGTTAGCGGGGGGGGCCCAGTACTTC. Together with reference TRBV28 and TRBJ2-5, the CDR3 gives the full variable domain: DVKVTQSSRYLVKRTGEKVFLECVQDMDHENMFWYRQDPGLGLRLIYFSYDVKMKEKGDIPEGYSVSREKKERFSLILESASTNQTSMYLCASRPLAGGAQYFGPGTRLLVL.

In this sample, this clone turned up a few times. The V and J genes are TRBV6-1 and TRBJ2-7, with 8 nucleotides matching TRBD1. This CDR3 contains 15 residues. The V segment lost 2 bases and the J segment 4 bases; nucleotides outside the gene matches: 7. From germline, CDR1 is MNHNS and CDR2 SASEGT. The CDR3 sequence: CASSEIWDRLYEQYF. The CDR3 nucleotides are TGTGCCAGCAGTGAAATTTGGGACAGGCTTTACGAGCAGTACTTC.

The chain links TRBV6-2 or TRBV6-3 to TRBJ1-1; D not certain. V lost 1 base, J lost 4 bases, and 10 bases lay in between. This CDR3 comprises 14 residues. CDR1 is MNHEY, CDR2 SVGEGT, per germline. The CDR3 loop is CASSYWEEGTEAFF. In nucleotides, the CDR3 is TGTGCCAGCAGTTACTGGGAAGAGGGCACTGAAGCTTTCTTT.

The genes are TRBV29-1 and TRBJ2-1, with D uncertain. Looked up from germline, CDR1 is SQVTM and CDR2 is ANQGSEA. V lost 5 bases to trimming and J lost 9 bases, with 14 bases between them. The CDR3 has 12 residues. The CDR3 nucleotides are TGCAGCGTTAACCGACTCCCTGGTGAGCAGTTCTTC. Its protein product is CSVNRLPGEQFF.

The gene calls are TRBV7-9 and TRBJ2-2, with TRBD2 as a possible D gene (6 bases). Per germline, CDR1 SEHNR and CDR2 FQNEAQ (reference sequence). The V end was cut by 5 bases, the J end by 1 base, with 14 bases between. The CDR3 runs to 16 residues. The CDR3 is CASSTVAGRNTGELFF. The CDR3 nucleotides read TGTGCCAGCAGCACAGTTGCGGGGAGGAACACCGGGGAGCTGTTTTTT.

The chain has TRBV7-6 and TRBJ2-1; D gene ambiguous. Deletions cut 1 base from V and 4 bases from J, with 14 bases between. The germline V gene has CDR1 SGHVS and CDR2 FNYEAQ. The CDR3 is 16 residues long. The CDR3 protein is CASSLDQADPYNEQFF. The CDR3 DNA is TGTGCCAGCAGCTTAGACCAGGCTGATCCTTACAATGAGCAGTTCTTC.

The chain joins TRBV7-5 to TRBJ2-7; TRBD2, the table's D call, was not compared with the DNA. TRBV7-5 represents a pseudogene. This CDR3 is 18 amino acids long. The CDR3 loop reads CVRSLTGKSGGPPYEQYV. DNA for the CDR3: TGTGTCAGAAGCTTAACGGGGAAAAGCGGGGGGCCCCCCTACGAGCAGTACGTC.

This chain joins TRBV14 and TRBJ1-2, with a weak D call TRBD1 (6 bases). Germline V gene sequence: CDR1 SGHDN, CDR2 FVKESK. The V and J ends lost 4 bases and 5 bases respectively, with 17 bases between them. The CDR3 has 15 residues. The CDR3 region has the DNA TGTGCCAGCAGCCGAGTTGGGACCCAGGGGTATGGCTACACCTTC. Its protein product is CASSRVGTQGYGYTF.

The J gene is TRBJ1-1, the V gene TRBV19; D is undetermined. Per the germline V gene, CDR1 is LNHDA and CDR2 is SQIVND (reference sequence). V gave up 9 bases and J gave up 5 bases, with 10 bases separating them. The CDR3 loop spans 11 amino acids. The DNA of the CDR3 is TGTGCCAGCCTGATCGGGACTGAAGCTTTCTTT. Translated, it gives CASLIGTEAFF.

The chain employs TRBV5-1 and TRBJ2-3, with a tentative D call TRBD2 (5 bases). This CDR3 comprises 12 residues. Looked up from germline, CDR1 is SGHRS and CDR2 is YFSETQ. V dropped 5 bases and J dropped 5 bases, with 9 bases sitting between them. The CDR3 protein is CASSSGVDTQYF. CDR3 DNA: TGCGCCAGCAGTTCCGGGGTAGATACGCAGTATTTT. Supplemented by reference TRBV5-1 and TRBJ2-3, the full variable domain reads KAGVTQTPRYLIKTRGQQVTLSCSPISGHRSVSWYQQTPGQGLQFLFEYFSETQRNKGNFPGRFSGRQFSNSRSEMNVSTLELGDSALYLCASSSGVDTQYFGPGTRLTVL.

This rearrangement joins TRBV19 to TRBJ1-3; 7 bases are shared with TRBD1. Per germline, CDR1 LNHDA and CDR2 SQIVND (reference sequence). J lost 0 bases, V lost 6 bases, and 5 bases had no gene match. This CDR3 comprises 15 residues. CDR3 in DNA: TGTGCCAGTAGAAGACAGGGTAACTCTGGAAACACCATATATTTT. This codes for CASRRQGNSGNTIYF.

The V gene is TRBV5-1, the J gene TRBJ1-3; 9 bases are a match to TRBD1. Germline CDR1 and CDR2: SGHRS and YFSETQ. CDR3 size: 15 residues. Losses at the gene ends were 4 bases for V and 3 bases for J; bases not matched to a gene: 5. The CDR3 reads CASSVDRGFGNTIYF. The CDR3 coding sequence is TGCGCCAGCAGCGTGGACAGGGGCTTTGGAAACACCATATATTTT.

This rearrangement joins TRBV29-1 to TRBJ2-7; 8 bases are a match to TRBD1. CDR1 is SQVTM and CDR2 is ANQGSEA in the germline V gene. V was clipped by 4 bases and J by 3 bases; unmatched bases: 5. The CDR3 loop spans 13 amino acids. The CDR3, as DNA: TGCAGCGTTGCAGACAGGGGATTCTACGAGCAGTACTTC. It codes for CSVADRGFYEQYF.

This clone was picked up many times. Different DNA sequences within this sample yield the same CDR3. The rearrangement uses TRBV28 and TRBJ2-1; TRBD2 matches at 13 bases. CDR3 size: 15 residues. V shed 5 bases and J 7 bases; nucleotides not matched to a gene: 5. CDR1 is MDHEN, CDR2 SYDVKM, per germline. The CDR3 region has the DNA TGTGCCAGCAGTCCAACTAGCGGGGGGGCAAATGAGCAGTTCTTC. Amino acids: CASSPTSGGANEQFF.

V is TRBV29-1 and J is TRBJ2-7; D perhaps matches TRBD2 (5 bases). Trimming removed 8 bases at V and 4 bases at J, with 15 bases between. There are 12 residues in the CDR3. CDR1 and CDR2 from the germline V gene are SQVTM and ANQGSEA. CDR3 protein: CSPPEALYEQYV. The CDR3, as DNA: TGCAGCCCGCCGGAGGCCCTATACGAGCAGTACGTC.

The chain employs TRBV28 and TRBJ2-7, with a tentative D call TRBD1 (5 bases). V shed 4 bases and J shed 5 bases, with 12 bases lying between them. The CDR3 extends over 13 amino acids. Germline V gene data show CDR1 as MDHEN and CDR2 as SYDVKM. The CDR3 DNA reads TGTGCCAGCAGTTCCACAGGTTCCCACGAGCAGTACGTC. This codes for CASSSTGSHEQYV.

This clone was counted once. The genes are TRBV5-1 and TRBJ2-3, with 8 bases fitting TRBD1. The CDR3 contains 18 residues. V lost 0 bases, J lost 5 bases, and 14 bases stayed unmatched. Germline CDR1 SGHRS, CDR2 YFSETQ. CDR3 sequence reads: CASSLALAWTGRIDTQYF. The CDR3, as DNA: TGCGCCAGCAGCTTGGCCCTTGCCTGGACAGGGAGGATAGATACGCAGTATTTT.

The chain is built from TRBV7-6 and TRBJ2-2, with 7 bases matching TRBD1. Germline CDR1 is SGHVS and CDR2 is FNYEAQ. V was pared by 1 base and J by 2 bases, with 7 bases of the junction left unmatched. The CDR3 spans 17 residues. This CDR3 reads CASSLGLGGFNTGELFF. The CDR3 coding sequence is TGTGCCAGCAGCTTAGGATTAGGGGGCTTCAACACCGGGGAGCTGTTTTTT.

The CDR3 coding sequence is TGTGCCAGCAGTACGCGGGGTGCTGAAGCTTTCTTT. Protein sequence: CASSTRGAEAFF. The chain carries TRBV6-5 and TRBJ1-1; no clear D gene. The CDR3 is 12 residues long. The ends were cut back, 5 bases at V and 6 bases at J, with 10 bases in the middle. CDR1 is MNHEY and CDR2 is SVGAGI in the germline V gene.

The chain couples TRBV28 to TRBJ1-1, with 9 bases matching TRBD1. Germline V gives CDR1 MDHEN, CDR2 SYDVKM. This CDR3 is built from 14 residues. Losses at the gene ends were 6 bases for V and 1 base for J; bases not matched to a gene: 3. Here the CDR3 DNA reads TGTGCCAGCAGCCTGACAGGGGGGAACACTGAAGCTTTCTTT. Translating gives CASSLTGGNTEAFF.

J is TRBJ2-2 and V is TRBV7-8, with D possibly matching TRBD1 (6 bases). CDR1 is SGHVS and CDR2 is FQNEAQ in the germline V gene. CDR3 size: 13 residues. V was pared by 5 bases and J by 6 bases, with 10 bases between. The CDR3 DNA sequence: TGTGCCAGCAGCGTTACAGGGTCCGGGGAGCTGTTTTTT. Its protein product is CASSVTGSGELFF.

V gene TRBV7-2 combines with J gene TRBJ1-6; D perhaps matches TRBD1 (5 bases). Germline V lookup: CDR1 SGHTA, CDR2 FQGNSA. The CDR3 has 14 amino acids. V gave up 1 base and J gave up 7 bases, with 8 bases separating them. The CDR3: CASSLVGGNSPLHF. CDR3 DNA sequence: TGTGCCAGCAGCTTAGTGGGGGGGAATTCACCCCTCCACTTT.

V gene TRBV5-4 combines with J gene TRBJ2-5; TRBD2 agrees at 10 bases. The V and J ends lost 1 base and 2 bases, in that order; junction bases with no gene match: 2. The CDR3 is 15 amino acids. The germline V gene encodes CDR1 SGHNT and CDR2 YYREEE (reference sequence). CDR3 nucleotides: TGTGCCAGCAGCTTGCCACTAGCGGGGCAAGAGACCCAGTACTTC. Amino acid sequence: CASSLPLAGQETQYF.

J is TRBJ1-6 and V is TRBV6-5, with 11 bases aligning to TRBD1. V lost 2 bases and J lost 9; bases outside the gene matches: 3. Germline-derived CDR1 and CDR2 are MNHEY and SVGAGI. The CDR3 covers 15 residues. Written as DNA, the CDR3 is TGTGCCAGCAGTTACCAGGGACAGGGGGGTTCACCCCTCCACTTT. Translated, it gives CASSYQGQGGSPLHF.

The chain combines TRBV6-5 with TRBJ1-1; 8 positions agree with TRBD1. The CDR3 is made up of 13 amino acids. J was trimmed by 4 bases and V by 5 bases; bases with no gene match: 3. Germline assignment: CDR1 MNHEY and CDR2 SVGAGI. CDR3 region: CASSPTGVTEAFF. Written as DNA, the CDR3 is TGTGCCAGCAGTCCGACAGGGGTCACTGAAGCTTTCTTT.